These 6 T cell receptor beta chains originate from one sample sequenced in a study of blood T cell repertoires in COVID-19. Profiled with immunoSEQ multiplex PCR; TCRdb holds only in-frame clones, not every one. The table shows about 160,000 clones, with around four fifths occurring only once. Sequences were obtained from peripheral blood. Source of these receptors: a man in his 70s with acute or convalescent COVID-19.

The chain recombines TRBV21-1 with TRBJ1-5; TRBD1, the table's D call, lacks a check against the DNA. TRBV21-1 corresponds to a pseudogene. This CDR3 has 17 residues. CDR3: CASSKEGGRYSNQPQHF. The CDR3 DNA reads TGTGCCAGCAGCAAAGAAGGGGGACGGTATAGCAATCAGCCCCAGCATTTT.

The chain is built from TRBV11-2 and TRBJ1-3; D might be TRBD1 (5 bases). CDR3 size: 16 residues. Germline values: CDR1 SGHAT, CDR2 FQNNGV. Trimming cost V 7 bases and J 2 bases, with 18 bases left between them. In nucleotides, the CDR3 is TGTGCCAGCACCCCGACGGGGGGGTTTACTGGAAACACCATATATTTT. It encodes CASTPTGGFTGNTIYF.

This chain connects TRBV3-1 (or the pseudogene TRBV3-2) to TRBJ2-5; TRBD2 aligns across 13 bases. The CDR3 covers 21 residues. Germline CDR1 is LGHDT and CDR2 is YNNKEL (reference sequence). The J segment lost 5 bases and the V segment lost 3 bases, leaving 21 bases of the junction unmatched. The CDR3 DNA reads TGTGCCAGCAGCCACCAACGAAGATGGACTAGCGGGGGTGTTAGGGTTGAGACCCAGTACTTC. Protein: CASSHQRRWTSGGVRVETQYF.

This clone was seen many times. The gene calls are TRBV9 and TRBJ1-1; TRBD1 might be the D (5 bases). The V end lost 0 bases, the J end lost 11 bases, and 14 bases lay between the germline ends. Germline values: CDR1 SGDLS, CDR2 YYNGEE. CDR3 length: 13 residues. The CDR3 spells CASSVVGQGGAFF. The CDR3 region has the DNA TGTGCCAGCAGCGTAGTGGGTCAGGGAGGGGCTTTCTTT.

The V call is TRBV9, the J call TRBJ2-7; the match to TRBD2 covers 7 bases. In germline, CDR1 is SGDLS, CDR2 YYNGEE. This CDR3 comprises 15 residues. J gave up 1 base and V 1 base, and 5 bases lay outside the gene matches. CDR3 in DNA: TGTGCCAGCAGCGTAAGTGGGACTACATCCTACGAGCAGTACTTC. The encoded protein is CASSVSGTTSYEQYF.

The gene calls are TRBV12-3 or TRBV12-4 and TRBJ1-2, with a weak D call TRBD1 (6 bases). The CDR3 is 12 amino acids. V was cut by 8 bases and J by 4 bases, with 11 bases left in between. CDR3 bases: TGTGCCAGCGCAATGGGGGCCTATGGCTACACCTTC. Amino acid sequence: CASAMGAYGYTF.